This T cell receptor beta chain was recorded in a study of cytomegalovirus exposure and HLA in healthy donors. Study-level points and caveats: No immune exposure information besides CMV serostatus was available. Trimming of TCR beta V- and J-genes showed a link, identified in a later analysis, to a missense DCLRE1C variant. In all likelihood, a cluster of highly shared sequence variants was a sequencing artifact. In vitro assays verified that a few CMV-associated chains recognized CMV antigens specifically.

Primers: 60 Vbeta forward and 13 Jbeta reverse. The assay was immunoSEQ multiplex PCR, and TCRdb's table has in-frame clones only and misses some. This table holds about 94,000 clones, approximately 66% found once. The J segment lost 4 bases and the V segment lost 1 base, leaving 3 bases of the junction unmatched. The CDR3 is made up of 15 amino acids. Looked up from germline, CDR1 is SGHTA and CDR2 is FQGTGA. Turning to this clone: Its antigen is as yet unknown.

The origin of this receptor is a man aged 25 to 45 in good health and CMV-seronegative. V is TRBV7-3 and J is TRBJ2-3; 9 bases match TRBD2. The specimen was PBMCs. This CDR3 reads CASSLIGTSSDTQYF. The CDR3 nucleotides are TGTGCCAGCAGCTTAATAGGGACTAGCTCAGATACGCAGTATTTT.